These 23 T cell receptor beta chains came from one sample sequenced in a study of CD8 T cells in Susac syndrome (dated by TCRdb to between 2017 and 2020). Library preparation was by the immunoSEQ multiplex PCR assay. RNA was extracted with the RNeasy kit and 0.5 to 1 ug was reverse transcribed using random hexamers. TCRdb trimmed the raw reads at Q25, called clones with MiXCR and kept productive beta chains. Here each entry gathers all rows of one CDR3 protein and keeps the most common genes and DNA. The sample contains roughly 120,000 distinct CDR3 sequences, about 94% of them found a single time. Together, the top ten hold 0.085% to 0.09% of the sample. The sample consisted of CD4+ T cells from PBMCs. These TCRs come from a human donor in good health.

This clonotype has just one count. The chain couples TRBV5-1 to TRBJ2-3; 9 bases match TRBD2. CDR3 length: 15 residues. Germline V CDR1 and CDR2: SGHRS, YFSETQ. The V and J ends lost 0 bases and 6 bases, in that order; junction bases with no gene match: 5. CDR3 nucleotides: TGCGCCAGCAGCTTGGCCGGTAGCGGGAGCGATACGCAGTATTTT. This codes for CASSLAGSGSDTQYF.

The chain is built from TRBV5-4 and TRBJ2-5; 11 bases map to TRBD2. Trimming took 6 bases from V and 3 from J; bases not matched to a gene: 7. CDR1 is SGHNT and CDR2 is YYREEE in the germline V gene (reference sequence). This CDR3 contains 15 residues. The DNA for the CDR3 is TGTGCCAGCACCTCCGGGACTAGCGGAAAAGAGACCCAGTACTTC. Translated: CASTSGTSGKETQYF.

The chain is built from TRBV11-2 and TRBJ2-5; D gene uncertain. Per germline, CDR1 SGHAT and CDR2 FQNNGV. This CDR3 has 12 residues. V gave up 3 bases and J gave up 7 bases, with 9 bases separating them. The CDR3 bases are TGTGCCAGCAGCTTGGGGTTAGCGACCCAGTACTTC. Translating it yields CASSLGLATQYF.

This chain connects TRBV6-5 to TRBJ2-1; no definite D call. The germline CDR1 and CDR2 sequences are MNHEY and SVGAGI. The length of the CDR3 is 15 residues. Trimming took off 0 bases at V and 7 bases at J, with 13 bases between the two ends. The DNA of the CDR3 is TGTGCCAGCAGTTACTCCGACGTTGTAATGAATGAGCAGTTCTTC. This sequence encodes CASSYSDVVMNEQFF.

The V and J genes are TRBV7-6 and TRBJ2-7; 7 nucleotides match TRBD1. Germline lookup yields CDR1 SGHVS and CDR2 FNYEAQ. The CDR3 has 15 residues. V shed 5 bases, J shed 2 bases, and the junction held 9 bases outside the gene matches. The CDR3 here is CASSTRGQATYEQYF. The DNA of the CDR3 is TGTGCCAGCAGCACACGAGGACAGGCTACCTACGAGCAGTACTTC.

The V gene is TRBV12-3 or TRBV12-4, the J gene TRBJ2-7; possibly TRBD1 for D (7 bases). CDR3 length equals 14 residues. The ends were cut back, 5 bases at V and 4 bases at J, with 15 bases in the middle. Here the CDR3 DNA reads TGTGCCAGCAGTCGTACAGGGGAGGAGTACGAGCAGTACTTC. It specifies CASSRTGEEYEQYF.

The rearrangement joins TRBV20-1 to TRBJ1-5, with D possibly matching TRBD1 (5 bases). The CDR3 totals 14 residues. Germline assignment: CDR1 DFQATT and CDR2 SNEGSKA (reference sequence). V was cut by 3 bases and J by 3 bases, with 12 bases left in between. As DNA, the CDR3 is TGCAGTGCTAGTAAGGGACCGCTCAATCAGCCCCAGCATTTT. Protein product: CSASKGPLNQPQHF.

This chain links TRBV20-1 with TRBJ2-5, with D maybe TRBD1 (5 bases). This CDR3 spans 14 amino acids. Germline loops: CDR1 DFQATT, CDR2 SNEGSKA (reference sequence). The germline V and J ends were trimmed by 6 bases and 1 base, with 15 bases remaining between them. Written as DNA, the CDR3 is TGCAGTGCCCGAGTCGGACACATCCAAGAGACCCAGTACTTC. Protein sequence: CSARVGHIQETQYF.

The gene calls are TRBV5-1 and TRBJ2-7; 7 nucleotides match TRBD2. CDR3 length: 15 residues. Unmatched junction bases numbered 5, after V lost 1 base and J lost 1 base. Germline CDR1 and CDR2: SGHRS and YFSETQ. The CDR3 coding sequence is TGCGCCAGCAGCTTGATGGCTAGCGGATCCTACGAGCAGTACTTC. Encoded protein: CASSLMASGSYEQYF.

The chain links TRBV18 to TRBJ2-7; D tentatively reads TRBD1 or TRBD2 (5 bases each). The germline gives CDR1 KGHSH, CDR2 LQKENI. The CDR3 covers 14 residues. V lost 6 bases and J 1 base, leaving 13 bases between the germline ends. Here the CDR3 reads CASSLNEGSYEQYF. In DNA form, the CDR3 reads TGTGCCAGCTCTCTGAACGAGGGGTCCTACGAGCAGTACTTC. Based on the CDR3 plus reference TRBV18 and TRBJ2-7, the full variable domain is NAGVMQNPRHLVRRRGQEARLRCSPMKGHSHVYWYRQLPEEGLKFMVYLQKENIIDESGMPKERFSAEFPKEGPSILRIQQVVRGDSAAYFCASSLNEGSYEQYFGPGTRLTVT.

Comment on this clonotype: One junction end disagrees with the germline gene, perhaps due to a read error. V usage is TRBV5-1 and J usage is TRBJ2-7, with 9 bases identical to TRBD2. The CDR3 covers 15 residues. The germline V gene encodes CDR1 SGHRS and CDR2 YFSETQ. CDR3 residues: CASSFDSGRGYDQYF. As DNA, the CDR3 is TGCGCCAGCAGCTTTGATAGCGGGAGAGGATACGATCAGTACTTC.

This rearrangement joins TRBV6-2 or TRBV6-3 to TRBJ2-5; 11 bases are shared with TRBD2. The CDR3 is made up of 14 amino acids. Trimming at V came to 0 bases and at J to 7 bases, leaving 1 base not matched to a gene. Germline V CDR1 and CDR2: MNHEY, SVGEGT. CDR3 coding DNA: TGTGCCAGCAGTTACTCCGGGACTAGCGGGACCCAGTACTTC. This translates into CASSYSGTSGTQYF.

The rearrangement joins TRBV29-1 to TRBJ2-3; TRBD2 agrees at 8 bases. The germline V gene encodes CDR1 SQVTM and CDR2 ANQGSEA. V was pared by 4 bases and J by 1 base, with 4 bases of the junction left unmatched. The CDR3 totals 14 residues. CDR3 protein: CSVALAGRTDTQYF. Here the CDR3 DNA reads TGCAGCGTTGCCTTAGCGGGACGCACAGATACGCAGTATTTT.

The V gene is TRBV10-2, the J gene TRBJ1-3, with TRBD1 matching over 7 bases. CDR3 length: 14 amino acids. V lost 9 bases to trimming and J lost 2 bases; unmatched junction nucleotides: 7. Germline V gene lookup returns CDR1 WSHSY and CDR2 SAAADI. CDR3 protein: CASHKTGTGNTIYF. As DNA, the CDR3 is TGCGCCAGTCATAAGACAGGGACTGGAAACACCATATATTTT.

The chain recombines TRBV5-1 with TRBJ2-1, with TRBD2 identical over 7 bases. Per the germline V gene, CDR1 is SGHRS and CDR2 is YFSETQ. The CDR3 is 16 amino acids. The V and J ends lost 7 bases and 8 bases, in that order; junction bases with no gene match: 18. The CDR3 protein is CASGEERGETRHEQFF. The CDR3 DNA is TGCGCCAGCGGAGAAGAGCGGGGAGAGACCCGTCATGAGCAGTTCTTC. The variable domain in full, completed from reference TRBV5-1 and TRBJ2-1, reads KAGVTQTPRYLIKTRGQQVTLSCSPISGHRSVSWYQQTPGQGLQFLFEYFSETQRNKGNFPGRFSGRQFSNSRSEMNVSTLELGDSALYLCASGEERGETRHEQFFGPGTRLTVL.

The chain joins TRBV18 to TRBJ2-1, with TRBD2 identical over 12 bases. Germline lookup yields CDR1 KGHSH and CDR2 LQKENI. With V trimmed by 6 bases and J by 7 bases, 10 bases remained unmatched. There are 16 residues in the CDR3. CDR3 region: CASSQTSGRGRNEQFF. The CDR3 DNA sequence: TGTGCCAGCTCCCAGACTAGCGGGAGAGGTAGGAATGAGCAGTTCTTC.

In this sample, this clonotype turned up once. This chain links TRBV20-1 with TRBJ2-1; 7 bases match TRBD2. The CDR3 sequence is 14 residues long. Unmatched junction bases numbered 9, after V lost 3 bases and J lost 7 bases. Germline V gene data show CDR1 as DFQATT and CDR2 as SNEGSKA (reference sequence). CDR3 bases: TGCAGTGCTAGTCGTGGGACTATCTATAATGAGCAGTTCTTC. Protein product: CSASRGTIYNEQFF.

The V and J genes are TRBV27 and TRBJ2-7; 8 positions match TRBD1. The CDR3 sequence is 14 residues long. V was clipped by 10 bases and J by 2 bases; unmatched bases: 10. Germline loops: CDR1 MNHEY, CDR2 SMNVEV (reference sequence). CDR3 sequence reads: CATMRQGRPYEQYF. CDR3 DNA: TGTGCCACCATGCGACAGGGGCGCCCCTACGAGCAGTACTTC.

The rearrangement links TRBV25-1 to TRBJ2-2; D is unresolved. Trimming stripped 4 bases from V and 7 bases from J, with 10 bases between. Germline V gene sequence: CDR1 MGHDK, CDR2 SYGVNS. The CDR3 covers 13 residues. CDR3 nucleotides: TGTGCCAGCAGTGGGCTAGTACACGGGGAGCTGTTTTTT. This encodes CASSGLVHGELFF.

The chain has TRBV29-1 and TRBJ1-1; D gene uncertain. Per germline, CDR1 SQVTM and CDR2 ANQGSEA. Trimming left V 4 bases short and J 0 bases short, with 9 bases between. This CDR3 contains 13 residues. DNA for the CDR3: TGCAGCGTTGCCAGGTCGATGAACACTGAAGCTTTCTTT. Protein product: CSVARSMNTEAFF.

CDR3 region: CASSQVLTNTGELFF. CDR3 nucleotide sequence: TGTGCCAGCAGCCAAGTACTAACCAACACCGGGGAGCTGTTTTTT. The V call is TRBV4-2, the J call TRBJ2-2; D gene ambiguous. CDR3 length: 15 amino acids. V dropped 1 base and J dropped 2 bases, with 8 bases sitting between them. Germline V lookup: CDR1 LGHNA, CDR2 YNFKEQ.

This chain uses TRBV7-8 with TRBJ2-3; 14 positions agree with TRBD2. This CDR3 has 18 residues. CDR1 and CDR2 (germline): SGHVS, FQNEAQ. With 5 bases clipped from V and 1 base from J, the junction kept 8 bases outside the gene matches. CDR3: CASSLGLAGGGGTDTQYF. The DNA of the CDR3 is TGTGCCAGCAGCCTCGGACTAGCGGGAGGTGGGGGCACAGATACGCAGTATTTT.

The sample holds one count of this clonotype. The chain uses TRBV3-1 and TRBJ1-1; perhaps TRBD1 as D (5 bases). V was trimmed by 4 bases and J by 5 bases, leaving 14 bases between them. The CDR3 consists of 14 residues. Germline-derived CDR1 and CDR2 are LGHDT and YNNKEL (reference sequence). The CDR3 DNA reads TGTGCCAGCAGCCCGCGGCAGGGAGAGACTGAAGCTTTCTTT. Its translation is CASSPRQGETEAFF.